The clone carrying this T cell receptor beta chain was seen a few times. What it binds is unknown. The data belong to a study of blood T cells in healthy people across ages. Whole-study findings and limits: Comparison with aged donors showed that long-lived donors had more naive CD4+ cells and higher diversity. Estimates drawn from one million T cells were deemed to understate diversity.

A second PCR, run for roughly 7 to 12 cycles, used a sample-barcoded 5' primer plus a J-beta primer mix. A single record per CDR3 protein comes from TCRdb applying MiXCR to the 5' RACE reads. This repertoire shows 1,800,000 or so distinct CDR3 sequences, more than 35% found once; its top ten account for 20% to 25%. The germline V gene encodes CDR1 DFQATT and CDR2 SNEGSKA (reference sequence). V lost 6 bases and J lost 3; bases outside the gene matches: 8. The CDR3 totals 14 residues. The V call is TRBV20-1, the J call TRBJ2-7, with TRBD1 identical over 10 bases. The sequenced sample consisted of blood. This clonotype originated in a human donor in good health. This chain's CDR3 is CSAIRTGGYYEQYF. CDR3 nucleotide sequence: TGCAGTGCAATTCGGACAGGGGGTTACTACGAGCAGTACTTC.